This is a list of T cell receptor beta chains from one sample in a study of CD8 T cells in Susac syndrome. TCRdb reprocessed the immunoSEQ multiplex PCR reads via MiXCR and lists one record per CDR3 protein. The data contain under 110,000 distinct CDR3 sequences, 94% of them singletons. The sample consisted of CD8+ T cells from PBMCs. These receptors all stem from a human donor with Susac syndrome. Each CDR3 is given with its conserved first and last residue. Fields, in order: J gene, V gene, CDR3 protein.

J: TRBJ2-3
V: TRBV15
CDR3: CATSGGGNTDTQYF

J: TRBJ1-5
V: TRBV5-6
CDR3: CASSLGTGGKQPQHF

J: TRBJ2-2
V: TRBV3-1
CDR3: CASSGDRVGELFF

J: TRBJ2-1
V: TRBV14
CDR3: CASSQDRGILTVNEQFF

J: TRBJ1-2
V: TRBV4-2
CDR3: CASSPPEDYGYTF

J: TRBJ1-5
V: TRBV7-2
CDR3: CASSLADGSNQPQHF

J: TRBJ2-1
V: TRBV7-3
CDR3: CASSLTPSSYNEQFF

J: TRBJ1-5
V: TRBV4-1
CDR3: CASSQGTGSQPQHF

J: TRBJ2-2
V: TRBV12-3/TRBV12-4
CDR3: CASSAGTPNTGELFF

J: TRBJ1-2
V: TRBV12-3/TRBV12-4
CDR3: CASSFRGLTNYGYTF

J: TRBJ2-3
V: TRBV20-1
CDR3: CSARGQTGPDTQYF

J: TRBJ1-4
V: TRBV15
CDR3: CATTGRNNEKLFF

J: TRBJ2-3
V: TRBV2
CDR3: CASVLRNTQYF

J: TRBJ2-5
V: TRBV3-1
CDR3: CASSWDRRGRETQYF

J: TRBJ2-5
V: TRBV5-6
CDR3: CASSFEGETQYF

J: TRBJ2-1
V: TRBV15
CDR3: CATSRPPGKSSYNEQFF